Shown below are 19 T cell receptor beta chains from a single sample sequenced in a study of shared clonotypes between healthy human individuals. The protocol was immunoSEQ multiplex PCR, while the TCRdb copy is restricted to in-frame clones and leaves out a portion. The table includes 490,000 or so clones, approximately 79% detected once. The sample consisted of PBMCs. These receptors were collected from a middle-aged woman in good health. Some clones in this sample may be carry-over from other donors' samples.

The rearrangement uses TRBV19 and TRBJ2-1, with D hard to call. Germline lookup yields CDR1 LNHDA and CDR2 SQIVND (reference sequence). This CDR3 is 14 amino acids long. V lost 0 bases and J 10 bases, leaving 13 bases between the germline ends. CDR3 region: CASSIEGISPEQFF. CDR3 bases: TGTGCCAGTAGTATAGAGGGGATAAGTCCAGAGCAGTTCTTC.

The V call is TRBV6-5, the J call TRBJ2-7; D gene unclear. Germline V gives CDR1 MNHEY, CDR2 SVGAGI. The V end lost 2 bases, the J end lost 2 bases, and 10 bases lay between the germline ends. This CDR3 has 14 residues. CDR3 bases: TGTGCCAGCAGTTACGGGGTTCGAACCTACGAGCAGTACTTC. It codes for CASSYGVRTYEQYF.

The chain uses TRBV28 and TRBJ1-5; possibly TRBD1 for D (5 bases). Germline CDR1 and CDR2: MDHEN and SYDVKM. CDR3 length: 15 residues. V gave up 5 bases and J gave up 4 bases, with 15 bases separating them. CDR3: CASSAGKRGNQPQHF. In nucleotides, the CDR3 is TGTGCCAGCAGTGCAGGGAAACGGGGAAATCAGCCCCAGCATTTT.

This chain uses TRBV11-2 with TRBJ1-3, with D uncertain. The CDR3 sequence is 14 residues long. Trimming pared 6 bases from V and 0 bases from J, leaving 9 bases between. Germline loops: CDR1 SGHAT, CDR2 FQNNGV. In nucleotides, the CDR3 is TGTGCCAGCAGTCTTGACCTCTCTGGAAACACCATATATTTT. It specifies CASSLDLSGNTIYF.

The DNA for the CDR3 is TGTGCCAGCAGTGGGCAGCCCTACGAGCAGTACTTC. Protein product: CASSGQPYEQYF. This chain joins TRBV25-1 and TRBJ2-7; D remains unclear. The CDR3 has 12 amino acids. Trimming took off 4 bases at V and 2 bases at J, with 6 bases between the two ends. Per the germline V gene, CDR1 is MGHDK and CDR2 is SYGVNS.

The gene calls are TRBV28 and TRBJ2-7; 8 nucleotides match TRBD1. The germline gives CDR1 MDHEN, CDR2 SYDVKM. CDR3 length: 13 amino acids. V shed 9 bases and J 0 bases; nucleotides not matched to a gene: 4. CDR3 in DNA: TGTGCCAGGAGGGGACAGGACTCCTACGAGCAGTACTTC. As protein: CARRGQDSYEQYF.

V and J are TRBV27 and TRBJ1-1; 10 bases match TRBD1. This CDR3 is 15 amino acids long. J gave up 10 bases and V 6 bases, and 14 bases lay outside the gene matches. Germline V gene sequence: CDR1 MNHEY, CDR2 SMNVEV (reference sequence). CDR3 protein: CASRILDRGQSVAFF. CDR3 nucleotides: TGTGCCAGCAGGATACTTGACAGGGGGCAATCTGTAGCTTTCTTT.

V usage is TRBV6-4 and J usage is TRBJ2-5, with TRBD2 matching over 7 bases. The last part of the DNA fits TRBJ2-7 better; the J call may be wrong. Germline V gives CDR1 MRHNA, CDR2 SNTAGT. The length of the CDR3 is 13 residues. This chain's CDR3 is CASSESGIGEQYF. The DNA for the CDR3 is TGTGCCAGCAGTGAAAGCGGGATTGGCGAGCAGTACTTC.

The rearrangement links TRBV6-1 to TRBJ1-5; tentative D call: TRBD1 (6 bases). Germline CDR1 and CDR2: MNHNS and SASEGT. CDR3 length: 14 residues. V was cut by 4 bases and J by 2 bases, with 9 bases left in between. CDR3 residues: CASSVRGRNQPQHF. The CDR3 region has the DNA TGTGCCAGCAGTGTACGGGGGCGCAATCAGCCCCAGCATTTT.

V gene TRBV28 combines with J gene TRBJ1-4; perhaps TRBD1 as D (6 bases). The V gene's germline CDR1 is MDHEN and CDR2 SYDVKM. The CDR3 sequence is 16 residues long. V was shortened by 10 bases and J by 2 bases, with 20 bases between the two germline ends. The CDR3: CATQLGGGVTNEKLFF. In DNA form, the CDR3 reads TGTGCCACCCAGTTGGGGGGCGGGGTGACTAATGAAAAACTGTTTTTT.

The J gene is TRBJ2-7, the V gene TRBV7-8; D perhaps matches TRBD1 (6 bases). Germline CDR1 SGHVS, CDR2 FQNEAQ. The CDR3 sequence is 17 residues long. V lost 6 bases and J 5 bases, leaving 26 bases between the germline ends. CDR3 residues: CASSKTSLGAGKNEQYF. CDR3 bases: TGTGCCAGCAGTAAAACCAGCCTGGGGGCAGGGAAGAACGAGCAGTACTTC.

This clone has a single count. In DNA, the CDR3 is TGTGCCAGCAGCTTAGAGCGGATAAACAATGAGCAGTTCTTC. This codes for CASSLERINNEQFF. This chain joins TRBV11-2 and TRBJ2-1; D is ambiguous. The germline V and J ends were trimmed by 0 bases and 5 bases, with 8 bases remaining between them. The CDR3 spans 14 residues. Germline V lookup: CDR1 SGHAT, CDR2 FQNNGV.

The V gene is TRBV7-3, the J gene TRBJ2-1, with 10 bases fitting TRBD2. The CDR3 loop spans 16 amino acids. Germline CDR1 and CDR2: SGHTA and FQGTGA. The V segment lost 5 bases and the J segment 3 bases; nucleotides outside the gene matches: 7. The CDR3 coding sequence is TGTGCCAGCAGCCCCTCCGGGACTAGCGTCTACAATGAGCAGTTCTTC. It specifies CASSPSGTSVYNEQFF.

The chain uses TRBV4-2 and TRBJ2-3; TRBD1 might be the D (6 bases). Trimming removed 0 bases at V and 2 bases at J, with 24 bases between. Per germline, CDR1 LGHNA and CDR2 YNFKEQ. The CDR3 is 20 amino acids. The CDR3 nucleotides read TGTGCCAGCAGCCAAGATCAGGCAGGGCAAGGGGGATTGTCCACAGATACGCAGTATTTT. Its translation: CASSQDQAGQGGLSTDTQYF.

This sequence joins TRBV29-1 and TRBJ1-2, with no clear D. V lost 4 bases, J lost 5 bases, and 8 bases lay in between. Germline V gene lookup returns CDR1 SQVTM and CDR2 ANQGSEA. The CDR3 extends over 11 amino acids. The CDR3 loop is CSVVSLYGYTF. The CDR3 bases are TGCAGCGTTGTCAGTCTGTATGGCTACACCTTC.

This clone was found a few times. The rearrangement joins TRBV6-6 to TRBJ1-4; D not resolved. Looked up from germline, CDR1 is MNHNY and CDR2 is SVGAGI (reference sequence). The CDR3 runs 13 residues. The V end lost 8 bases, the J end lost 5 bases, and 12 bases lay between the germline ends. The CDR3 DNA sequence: TGTGCCAGCCCGACGGGGAAAAATGAAAAACTGTTTTTT. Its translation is CASPTGKNEKLFF.

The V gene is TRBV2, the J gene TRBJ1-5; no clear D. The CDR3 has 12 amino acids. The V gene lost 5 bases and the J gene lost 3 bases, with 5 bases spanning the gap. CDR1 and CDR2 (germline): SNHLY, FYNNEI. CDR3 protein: CASSWANQPQHF. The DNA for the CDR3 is TGTGCCAGCAGTTGGGCCAATCAGCCCCAGCATTTT.

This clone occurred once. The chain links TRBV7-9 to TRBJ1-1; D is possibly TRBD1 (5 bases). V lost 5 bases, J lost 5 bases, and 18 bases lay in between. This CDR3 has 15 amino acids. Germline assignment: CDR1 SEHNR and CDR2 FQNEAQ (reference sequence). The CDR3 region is CASSPGDGGRTEAFF. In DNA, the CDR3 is TGTGCCAGCAGCCCGGGGGACGGAGGTAGGACTGAAGCTTTCTTT.

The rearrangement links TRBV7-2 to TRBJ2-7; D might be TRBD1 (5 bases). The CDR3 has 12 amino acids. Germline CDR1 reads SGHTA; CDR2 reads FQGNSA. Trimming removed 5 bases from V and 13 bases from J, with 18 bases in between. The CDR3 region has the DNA TGTGCCAGCAGCCGGCTAGGGGAAGGGGAATACTTC. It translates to CASSRLGEGEYF.